This T cell receptor (beta chain) was identified during a study of T cells in Graves' hyperthyroidism and ophthalmopathy. The CDR3 regions of TCR beta were amplified from RNA transcripts. Initially, a first-round RT-PCR of the TCR CDR3 employed the HTBI primer set. From the multiplex PCR reads, TCRdb called clonotypes with MiXCR, one entry per CDR3 protein. The sample yields approximately 600,000 distinct CDR3 sequences, approximately 15% seen once. This clonotype was seen repeatedly, ten times or more. V lost 3 bases to trimming and J lost 0 bases, with 11 bases between them. CDR1 SGHTA and CDR2 FQGNSA come from the germline V gene. The CDR3 totals 15 residues.

V usage is TRBV7-2 and J usage is TRBJ1-1; TRBD1 is a possible D gene (5 bases). Input material: blood. This TCR derives from a woman aged 25 to 39 with Graves' hyperthyroidism that later progressed to Graves' ophthalmopathy. The CDR3 protein is CASSFQGAMNTEAFF. The CDR3 DNA sequence: TGTGCCAGCAGCTTCCAGGGAGCCATGAACACTGAAGCTTTCTTT.